One sample yielded the 4 T cell receptor beta chains listed below, sequenced in a study of CD8 T cells in Susac syndrome. cDNA came from approximately 0.5 to 1 ug RNA primed by random hexamers. MiXCR, run by TCRdb on the immunoSEQ multiplex PCR reads, gives a single entry per CDR3 protein. Among approximately 100,000 distinct CDR3 sequences listed, 80% to 95% were seen once. The sequenced sample was CD4+ T cells from PBMCs. The source of these receptors is a human donor in good health.

The chain employs TRBV7-2 and TRBJ2-1; 7 positions agree with TRBD2. The germline V gene has CDR1 SGHTA and CDR2 FQGNSA. CDR3 size: 17 residues. The V gene end was trimmed by 5 bases and the J gene end by 3 bases; junction bases not matched to a gene: 13. In DNA, the CDR3 is TGTGCCAGCAGCAACCCTAGCGGAGGACCGGGCTACAATGAGCAGTTCTTC. Amino acid sequence: CASSNPSGGPGYNEQFF. Full variable domain (missing parts from reference TRBV7-2 and TRBJ2-1): GAGVSQSPSNKVTEKGKDVELRCDPISGHTALYWYRQSLGQGLEFLIYFQGNSAPDKSGLPSDRFSAERTGGSVSTLTIQRTQQEDSAVYLCASSNPSGGPGYNEQFFGPGTRLTVL.

This clonotype came up once. The V and J genes are TRBV14 and TRBJ2-5, with TRBD2 identical over 8 bases. The CDR3 totals 16 residues. Germline lookup yields CDR1 SGHDN and CDR2 FVKESK. The V segment lost 1 base and the J segment 7 bases; nucleotides outside the gene matches: 11. CDR3 coding DNA: TGTGCCAGCAGCCAAGGTGTCATCGGGCGGGAGGTGACCCAGTACTTC. Amino acids: CASSQGVIGREVTQYF.

This clonotype was seen only once. V and J are TRBV10-3 and TRBJ1-1; D unclear. This CDR3 has 13 residues. Germline V gives CDR1 ENHRY, CDR2 SYGVKD. V lost 3 bases, J lost 6 bases, and 11 bases lay in between. As DNA, the CDR3 is TGTGCCATCAGTGACGCGGCAGTCTCTGAAGCTTTCTTT. Translating it yields CAISDAAVSEAFF.

With respect to this clonotype: Relative to the germline gene, one junction end is altered; a read error may explain this. This chain joins TRBV30 and TRBJ1-3, with D possibly matching TRBD1 (5 bases). Germline loops: CDR1 GTSNPN, CDR2 SVGIG (reference sequence). This CDR3 is 15 amino acids long. CDR3 sequence: CAWVRQGFPGDTIYF. In nucleotides, the CDR3 is TGTGCCTGGGTCCGTCAGGGATTCCCTGGAGACACCATATATTTT.